A single sample gave rise to the 7 T cell receptor beta chains below, sequenced in a study of graft-versus-host responses after intestinal transplantation. Stimulators, 200,000 irradiated and violet-dye-labeled cells, were plated with 200,000 CFSE-labeled responder cells. The repertoire was sequenced with immunoSEQ multiplex PCR; TCRdb's copy has only in-frame clones and lacks some. The table records about 9,000 clones, around 28% of them present only once. The specimen comprised alloreactive CD8+ T cells from a mixed lymphocyte reaction culture, sampled before transplantation. Subset here: CFSE-low proliferating T cells sorted from roughly 6-day pre-transplant mixed lymphocyte reaction (GvH or HvG direction). The origin of the receptors is a human patient who was an organ donor for intestinal transplantation.

This clone was detected a few times. The CDR3 protein is CASSSSFGTASTDTQYF. The DNA for the CDR3 is TGCGCCAGCAGCTCATCCTTTGGGACTGCTAGCACAGATACGCAGTATTTT. This sequence joins TRBV5-1 and TRBJ2-3; maybe TRBD2 (6 bases). Deletions cut 3 bases from V and 0 bases from J, with 17 bases between. The germline V gene has CDR1 SGHRS and CDR2 YFSETQ. The CDR3 runs to 17 residues.

This clone appeared a few times. This rearrangement joins TRBV4-1 to TRBJ2-5; no clear D gene. This CDR3 spans 14 amino acids. V shed 1 base and J shed 0 bases, with 6 bases lying between them. The germline V gene has CDR1 MGHRA and CDR2 YSYEKL. In nucleotides, the CDR3 is TGCGCCAGCAGCCAAGTAAGGAACCAAGAGACCCAGTACTTC. Translating it yields CASSQVRNQETQYF.

About this clone itself: Its ends do not fully match the called genes, so a read error is possible. This chain connects TRBV29-1 to TRBJ2-7; tentatively, D is TRBD1 (5 bases). The CDR3 sequence is 12 residues long. The germline gives CDR1 SQVTM, CDR2 ANQGSEA. CDR3 loop: CSVEDNRGERYF. In nucleotides, the CDR3 is TGCAGCGTTGAGGACAACCGCGGCGAGCGGTACTTC.

V and J are TRBV5-6 and TRBJ1-5, with 8 bases lining up with TRBD1. Trimming took 2 bases from V and 4 from J; bases not matched to a gene: 8. This CDR3 region has 16 residues. Germline CDR1 reads SGHDT; CDR2 reads YYEEEE. This CDR3 reads CASSFGTGNFNQPQHF. CDR3 nucleotides: TGTGCCAGCAGCTTTGGGACAGGTAATTTTAATCAGCCCCAGCATTTT. Full variable domain (missing parts from reference TRBV5-6 and TRBJ1-5): DAGVTQSPTHLIKTRGQQVTLRCSPKSGHDTVSWYQQALGQGPQFIFQYYEEEERQRGNFPDRFSGHQFPNYSSELNVNALLLGDSALYLCASSFGTGNFNQPQHFGDGTRLSIL.

About this clone itself: A much larger clone lies one base from this, so it may be a read error. The chain uses TRBV27 and TRBJ2-7; D assignment may be TRBD1 or TRBD2 (5 bases each). Looked up from germline, CDR1 is MNHEY and CDR2 is SMNVEV (reference sequence). The CDR3 runs to 14 residues. Trimming removed 5 bases from V and 3 bases from J, with 14 bases in between. The CDR3 loop reads CASSAPGPNYEQYF. The DNA for the CDR3 is TGTGCCAGCAGTGCCCCGGGACCCAACTACGAGCAGTACTTC.

V and J are TRBV11-2 and TRBJ2-1; 8 nucleotides align to TRBD1. This CDR3 region has 16 residues. Germline CDR1 reads SGHAT; CDR2 reads FQNNGV. V trimming: 5 bases; J trimming: 3 bases; junction bases outside the gene matches: 9. The CDR3 here is CASSGIRDRNYNEQFF. The CDR3 nucleotides read TGTGCCAGCAGCGGAATCCGGGACAGGAACTACAATGAGCAGTTCTTC. Supplemented by reference TRBV11-2 and TRBJ2-1, the full variable domain reads EAGVAQSPRYKIIEKRQSVAFWCNPISGHATLYWYQQILGQGPKLLIQFQNNGVVDDSQLPKDRFSAERLKGVDSTLKIQPAKLEDSAVYLCASSGIRDRNYNEQFFGPGTRLTVL.

This clone has a handful of counts. This chain connects TRBV18 to TRBJ1-2; no reliable D call. This CDR3 has 13 amino acids. Germline CDR1 KGHSH, CDR2 LQKENI. The V gene lost 3 bases and the J gene lost 4 bases, with 9 bases spanning the gap. CDR3 amino acids: CASSPSESYGYTF. The CDR3 nucleotides are TGTGCCAGCTCACCTTCAGAATCCTATGGCTACACCTTC.